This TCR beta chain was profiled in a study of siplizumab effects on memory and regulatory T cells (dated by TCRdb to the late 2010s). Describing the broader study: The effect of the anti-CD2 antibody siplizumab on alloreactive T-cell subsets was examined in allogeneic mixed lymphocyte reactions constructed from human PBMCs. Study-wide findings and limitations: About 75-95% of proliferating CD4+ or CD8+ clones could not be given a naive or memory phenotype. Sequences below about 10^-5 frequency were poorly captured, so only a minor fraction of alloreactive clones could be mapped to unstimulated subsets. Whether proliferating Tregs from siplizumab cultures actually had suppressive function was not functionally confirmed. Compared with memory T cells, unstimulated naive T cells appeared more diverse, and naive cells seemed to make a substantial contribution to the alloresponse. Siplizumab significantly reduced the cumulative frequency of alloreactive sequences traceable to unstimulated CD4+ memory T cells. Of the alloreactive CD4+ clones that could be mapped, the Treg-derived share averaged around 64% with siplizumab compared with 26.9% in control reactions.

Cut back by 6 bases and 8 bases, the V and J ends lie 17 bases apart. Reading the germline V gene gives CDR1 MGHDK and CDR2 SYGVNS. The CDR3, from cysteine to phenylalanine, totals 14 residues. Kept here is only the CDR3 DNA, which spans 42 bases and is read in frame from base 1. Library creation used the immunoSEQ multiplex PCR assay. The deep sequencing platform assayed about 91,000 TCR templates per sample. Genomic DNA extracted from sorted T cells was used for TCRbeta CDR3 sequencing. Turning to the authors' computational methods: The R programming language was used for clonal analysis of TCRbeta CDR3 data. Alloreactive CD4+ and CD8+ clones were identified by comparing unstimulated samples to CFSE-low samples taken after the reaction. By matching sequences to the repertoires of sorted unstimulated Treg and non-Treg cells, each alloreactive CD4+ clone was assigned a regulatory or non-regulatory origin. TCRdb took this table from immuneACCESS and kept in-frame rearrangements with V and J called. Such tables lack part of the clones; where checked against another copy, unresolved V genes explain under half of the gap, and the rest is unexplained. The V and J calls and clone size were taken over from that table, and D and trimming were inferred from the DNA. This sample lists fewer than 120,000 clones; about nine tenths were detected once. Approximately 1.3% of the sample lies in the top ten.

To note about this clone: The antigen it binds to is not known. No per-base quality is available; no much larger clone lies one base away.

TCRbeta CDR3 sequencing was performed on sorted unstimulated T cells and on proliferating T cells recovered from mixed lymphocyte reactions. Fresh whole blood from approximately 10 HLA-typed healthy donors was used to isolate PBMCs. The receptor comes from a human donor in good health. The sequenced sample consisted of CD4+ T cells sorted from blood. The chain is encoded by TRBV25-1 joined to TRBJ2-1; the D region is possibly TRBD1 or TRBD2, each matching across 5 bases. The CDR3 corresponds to CASRPRDLMDEQFF. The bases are TGTGCCAGCAGGCCCCGGGACCTCATGGATGAGCAGTTCTTC.